These 21 T cell receptor beta chains originate from one sample sequenced in a study of cytomegalovirus exposure and HLA in healthy donors (dated by TCRdb to between 2016 and 2019). Receptor libraries were prepared by the immunoSEQ multiplex PCR assay. A mixture of 60 forward primers for TCR Vbeta segments and 13 reverse primers for TCR Jbeta segments was used in the multiplex PCR. TCRdb provides this immuneACCESS table in a form limited to in-frame rearrangements. Some clones are lacking; in checked studies, under half of them reflect an unresolved V gene, and why the rest are absent is not known. The sample's table lists a count of some 23,000 clones. The ten most abundant clones make up approximately 18% of the sample. The sequenced material came from PBMCs. These receptors all stem from a male donor in good health and CMV-seropositive.

The V gene is TRBV6-1, the J gene TRBJ2-5; weak D call: TRBD1 (6 bases). The V gene lost 2 bases and the J gene lost 3 bases, with 13 bases spanning the gap. CDR3 length: 15 amino acids. The V gene's germline CDR1 is MNHNS and CDR2 SASEGT. CDR3 protein: CASSELPTGKETQYF. The CDR3 nucleotides are TGTGCCAGCAGTGAATTACCCACAGGGAAAGAGACCCAGTACTTC.

This chain connects TRBV19 to TRBJ1-5; possible D gene TRBD1, 5 bases. CDR1 and CDR2 from the germline V gene are LNHDA and SQIVND (reference sequence). The CDR3 is 16 amino acids. Trimming pared 0 bases from V and 5 bases from J, leaving 14 bases between. As DNA, the CDR3 is TGTGCCAGTAGTATAGATCCCCTACAGGATCATCAGCCCCAGCATTTT. Translation: CASSIDPLQDHQPQHF.

This sequence joins TRBV7-2 and TRBJ1-1; TRBD1 is a possible D gene (6 bases). From germline, CDR1 is SGHTA and CDR2 FQGNSA. There are 14 residues in the CDR3. Trimming removed 7 bases from V and 1 base from J, with 13 bases in between. Written as DNA, the CDR3 is TGTGCCAGCACCCTGGGACACCAGAACACTGAAGCTTTCTTT. Translated, it gives CASTLGHQNTEAFF.

The chain uses TRBV29-1 and TRBJ2-7; TRBD1 matches 8 bases. Germline V lookup: CDR1 SQVTM, CDR2 ANQGSEA. This CDR3 is built from 12 residues. Trimming took 3 bases from V and 5 from J; bases not matched to a gene: 3. The CDR3 protein is CSVETGDHEQYF. For the CDR3, the DNA is TGCAGCGTTGAGACAGGGGACCACGAGCAGTACTTC.

The V gene is TRBV25-1, the J gene TRBJ1-1; no clear D gene. The ends were cut back, 8 bases at V and 5 bases at J, with 9 bases in the middle. From germline, CDR1 is MGHDK and CDR2 SYGVNS. The CDR3 covers 11 residues. The CDR3 DNA reads as TGTGCCAGCTATTCGGGGACTGAAGCTTTCTTT. As protein: CASYSGTEAFF.

The chain is built from TRBV19 and TRBJ1-5; D might be TRBD1 (6 bases). Germline values: CDR1 LNHDA, CDR2 SQIVND (reference sequence). This CDR3 is 18 amino acids long. Trimming pared 4 bases from V and 1 base from J, leaving 20 bases between. The chain's CDR3 is CASSTAGGDSLSNQPQHF. CDR3 coding DNA: TGTGCCAGTAGTACCGCGGGGGGCGATTCTCTGAGCAATCAGCCCCAGCATTTT.

The gene calls are TRBV18 and TRBJ1-4; possibly TRBD1 for D (6 bases). Trimming cost V 6 bases and J 7 bases, with 12 bases left between them. The germline V gene encodes CDR1 KGHSH and CDR2 LQKENI. CDR3 size: 13 residues. The CDR3 region is CASSPDRTEKLFF. For the CDR3, the DNA is TGTGCCAGCTCCCCGGACAGAACTGAAAAACTGTTTTTT. The whole variable domain, filled in from reference TRBV18 and TRBJ1-4, reads NAGVMQNPRHLVRRRGQEARLRCSPMKGHSHVYWYRQLPEEGLKFMVYLQKENIIDESGMPKERFSAEFPKEGPSILRIQQVVRGDSAAYFCASSPDRTEKLFFGSGTQLSVL.

The gene calls are TRBV5-1 and TRBJ2-2; 7 bases align to TRBD1. V was clipped by 1 base and J by 2 bases; unmatched bases: 5. This CDR3 is built from 16 residues. CDR1 SGHRS and CDR2 YFSETQ come from the germline V gene. CDR3: CASSLFGTENTGELFF. CDR3 sequence (DNA): TGCGCCAGCAGCTTGTTCGGGACAGAAAACACCGGGGAGCTGTTTTTT.

The CDR3 sequence is CASSEKSRVRLFF. CDR3 sequence (DNA): TGTGCCAGCAGTGAGAAATCCAGGGTGAGACTGTTTTTT. The chain uses TRBV6-1 and TRBJ1-4, with a tentative D call TRBD1 (5 bases). Per the germline V gene, CDR1 is MNHNS and CDR2 is SASEGT. CDR3 size: 13 residues. Trimming pared 3 bases from V and 13 bases from J, leaving 15 bases between.

This chain joins TRBV4-2 and TRBJ2-7; 7 bases are a match to TRBD1. With 5 bases clipped from V and 4 bases from J, the junction kept 2 bases outside the gene matches. CDR1 is LGHNA and CDR2 is YNFKEQ in the germline V gene. The CDR3 is 12 amino acids. The CDR3 protein is CASSDRAYEQYF. The CDR3 DNA reads TGTGCCAGCAGCGACAGGGCGTACGAGCAGTACTTC.

The V gene is TRBV28, the J gene TRBJ2-1, with 14 bases aligning to TRBD2. Unmatched junction bases numbered 6, after V lost 6 bases and J lost 5 bases. Germline lookup yields CDR1 MDHEN and CDR2 SYDVKM. The CDR3 is 16 amino acids. For the CDR3, the DNA is TGTGCCAGCAGCGGACTAGCGGGGGGTTCTGACAATGAGCAGTTCTTC. This codes for CASSGLAGGSDNEQFF.

The rearrangement joins TRBV29-1 to TRBJ2-5; D not certain. V lost 4 bases to trimming and J lost 6 bases, with 6 bases between them. The CDR3 totals 10 residues. The germline V gene has CDR1 SQVTM and CDR2 ANQGSEA. The CDR3, as DNA: TGCAGCGTTGCGGAGAAGACCCAGTACTTC. Its translation: CSVAEKTQYF.

The chain couples TRBV19 to TRBJ2-6, with 9 bases lining up with TRBD1. J was trimmed by 0 bases and V by 7 bases; bases with no gene match: 4. The CDR3 spans 16 residues. Germline loops: CDR1 LNHDA, CDR2 SQIVND (reference sequence). DNA of the CDR3: TGTGCCAGTAACAGGGGGCATCTCTCTGGGGCCAACGTCCTGACTTTC. Residues: CASNRGHLSGANVLTF.

The chain joins TRBV6-5 to TRBJ2-1; 8 bases match TRBD2. Trimming took 2 bases from V and 3 from J; bases not matched to a gene: 0. The CDR3 contains 14 residues. Germline V lookup: CDR1 MNHEY, CDR2 SVGAGI. The CDR3 DNA sequence: TGTGCCAGCAGTTACGGGACTAGCTACAATGAGCAGTTCTTC. Translated, it gives CASSYGTSYNEQFF.

The chain uses TRBV27 and TRBJ2-7; D not certain. Germline CDR1 reads MNHEY; CDR2 reads SMNVEV (reference sequence). The length of the CDR3 is 13 residues. Trimming removed 3 bases from V and 3 bases from J, with 9 bases in between. The CDR3 nucleotides are TGTGCCAGCAGTTTTTCAGAGGACTACGAGCAGTACTTC. Protein: CASSFSEDYEQYF.

This CDR3 is CASRQDSAETQYF. The CDR3 region has the DNA TGTGCCAGCAGGCAGGATTCGGCTGAGACCCAGTACTTC. The genes are TRBV2 and TRBJ2-5; D is unresolved. Germline CDR1 and CDR2: SNHLY and FYNNEI. The CDR3 length is 13 residues. V was clipped by 6 bases and J by 5 bases, with 13 bases between them.

This chain links TRBV7-9 with TRBJ2-3, with 8 bases matching TRBD1. CDR3 length: 17 amino acids. With 1 base clipped from V and 6 bases from J, the junction kept 12 bases outside the gene matches. CDR1 SEHNR and CDR2 FQNEAQ come from the germline V gene (reference sequence). The CDR3 region has the DNA TGTGCCAGCAGCTTAGTGGAAGGACAGGGATGGGAGGATACGCAGTATTTT. Translating gives CASSLVEGQGWEDTQYF.

J is TRBJ2-7 and V is TRBV7-3; TRBD2 aligns across 7 bases. This CDR3 contains 13 residues. V shed 5 bases, J shed 6 bases, and the junction held 7 bases outside the gene matches. The germline V gene encodes CDR1 SGHTA and CDR2 FQGTGA. This CDR3 is CASSLETSREQYF. The CDR3 DNA reads TGTGCCAGCAGCCTAGAGACTAGCCGCGAGCAGTACTTC.

This sequence joins TRBV5-1 and TRBJ2-7; TRBD1 aligns across 9 bases. This CDR3 contains 16 residues. J lost 7 bases, V lost 4 bases, and 15 bases had no gene match. Germline lookup yields CDR1 SGHRS and CDR2 YFSETQ. In DNA, the CDR3 is TGCGCCAGCAGCACCGGACAGGGGATATCTGTGGGGGAGCAGTACTTC. This gives the protein CASSTGQGISVGEQYF. Together with reference TRBV5-1 and TRBJ2-7, the CDR3 gives the full variable domain: KAGVTQTPRYLIKTRGQQVTLSCSPISGHRSVSWYQQTPGQGLQFLFEYFSETQRNKGNFPGRFSGRQFSNSRSEMNVSTLELGDSALYLCASSTGQGISVGEQYFGPGTRLTVT.

The chain carries TRBV10-1 and TRBJ2-5; TRBD2 might be the D (5 bases). Germline V gene lookup returns CDR1 WNHNN and CDR2 SYGVQD (reference sequence). The V gene lost 2 bases and the J gene lost 0 bases, with 10 bases spanning the gap. The length of the CDR3 is 15 residues. The CDR3 loop reads CASSEGSGYQETQYF. CDR3 in DNA: TGCGCCAGCAGTGAGGGGTCGGGGTACCAAGAGACCCAGTACTTC.

This rearrangement joins TRBV6-1 to TRBJ1-2; TRBD1 aligns across 7 bases. Germline loops: CDR1 MNHNS, CDR2 SASEGT. Unmatched junction bases numbered 9, after V lost 5 bases and J lost 6 bases. This CDR3 region has 14 residues. In nucleotides, the CDR3 is TGTGCCAGCAGTTATGAAAGGGGGCTAAATGGCTACACCTTC. Residues: CASSYERGLNGYTF.